A single count supports the clone carrying this TCR beta chain. This sample is drawn from a study of blood T cell repertoires in COVID-19. Across the whole study: PBMCs, B-cell-depleted T cells, or T cells provided the cDNA or gDNA that made up the material.

CDR3 size: 19 residues. Germline V gives CDR1 SGHVS, CDR2 FQNEAQ. The V and J ends lost 1 base and 5 bases, in that order; junction bases with no gene match: 14. The table came from immunoSEQ multiplex PCR; TCRdb's copy has only in-frame clones and leaves some out. The repertoire holds 200,000 to 300,000 clones, with about 89% as singletons. The clonotype was recovered from a woman aged 55-69 years who had recovered from COVID-19. V gene TRBV7-8 combines with J gene TRBJ1-2, with 12 positions matching TRBD1. The sample consisted of peripheral blood. Here the CDR3 reads CASSLEAAIWGQGAYGYTF. The CDR3, as DNA: TGTGCCAGCAGCTTAGAGGCGGCTATTTGGGGACAGGGGGCTTATGGCTACACCTTC.